This T cell receptor (beta chain) was recorded in a study of human versus mouse CDR3 diversity and MHC coevolution. Turning to the study itself: The immunoSEQ assay reportedly detects one in 200,000 T cells.

V was pared by 4 bases and J by 3 bases, with 17 bases of the junction left unmatched. This CDR3 spans 18 amino acids. Germline lookup yields CDR1 SGDLS and CDR2 YYNGEE. Naive CD4 T cells, CD45RO-negative and CD62L-positive, were flow-sorted from PBMCs. Notes on the study in general: Human CDR3s averaged more deletions and insertions than mouse CDR3s. By iCHAO1, human TCR beta clonotypes numbered some 1.5 million, the most.

Points on this clone: Its antigen is not identified.

Here immunoSEQ multiplex PCR was the method, and the copy in TCRdb shows in-frame clones only, minus some. The table includes around 74,000 clones, just under 95% detected once. The clonotype comes from a person between 30 and 69 years old in good health. The chain joins TRBV9 to TRBJ2-7; 9 positions match TRBD2. Sequenced: naive CD4+ T cells from blood. Noted subset: CD45RO-negative CD62L-positive naive CD4 T cells. CDR3 nucleotide sequence: TGTGCCAGCAGCCCATTTCCCCCTAGCGGGAAAGGTAACTACGAGCAGTACTTC. Translating gives CASSPFPPSGKGNYEQYF.